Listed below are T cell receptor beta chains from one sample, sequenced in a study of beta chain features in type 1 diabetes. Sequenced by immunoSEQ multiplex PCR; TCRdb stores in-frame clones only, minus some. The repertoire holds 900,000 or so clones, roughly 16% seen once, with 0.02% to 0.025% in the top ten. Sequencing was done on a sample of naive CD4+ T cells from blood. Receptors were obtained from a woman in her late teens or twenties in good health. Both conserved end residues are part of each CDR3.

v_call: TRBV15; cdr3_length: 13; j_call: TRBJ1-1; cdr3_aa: CATSRAGSTEAFF
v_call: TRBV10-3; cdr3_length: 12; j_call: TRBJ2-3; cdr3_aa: CAISLGTDTQYF
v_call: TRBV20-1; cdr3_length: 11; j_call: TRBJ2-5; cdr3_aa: CSLAGQETQYF
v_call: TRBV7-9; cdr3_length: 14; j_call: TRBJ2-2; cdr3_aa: CASSSYSSTGELFF
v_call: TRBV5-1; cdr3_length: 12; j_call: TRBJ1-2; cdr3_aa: CASSLDGSGYTF
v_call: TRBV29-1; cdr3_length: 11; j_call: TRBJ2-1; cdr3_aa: CSVISFDEQFF
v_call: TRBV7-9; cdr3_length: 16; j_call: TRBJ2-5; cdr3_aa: CASSLAPGQGRETQYF
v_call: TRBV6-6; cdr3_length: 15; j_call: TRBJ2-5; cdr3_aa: CASSYVGLAGKTQYF
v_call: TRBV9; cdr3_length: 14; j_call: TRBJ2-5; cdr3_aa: CASSVTERRETQYF
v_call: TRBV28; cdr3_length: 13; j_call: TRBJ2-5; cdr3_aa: CASSKSGAETQYF
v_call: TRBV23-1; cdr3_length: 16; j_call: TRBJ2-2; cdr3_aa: CASTKSHRSNTGELFF
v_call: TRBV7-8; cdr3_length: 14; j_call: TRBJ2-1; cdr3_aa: CASSFRTAYNEQFF
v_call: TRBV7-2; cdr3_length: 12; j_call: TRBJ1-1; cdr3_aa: CASSLTNTEAFF
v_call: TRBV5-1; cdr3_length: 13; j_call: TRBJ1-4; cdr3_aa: CASSLGAQGKLFF
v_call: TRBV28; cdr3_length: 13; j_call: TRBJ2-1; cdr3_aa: CASRRTSGNEQFF
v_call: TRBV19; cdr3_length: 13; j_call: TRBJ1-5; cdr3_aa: CASTVGGHQPQHF